The 8 T cell receptor beta chains given below trace back to one sample, sequenced in a study of cytomegalovirus exposure and HLA in healthy donors. Generated by immunoSEQ multiplex PCR, the TCRdb table keeps only in-frame clones and is missing some. The table shows approximately 180,000 clones, with approximately 86% occurring only once. The sequenced sample was PBMCs. Receptor source: a man younger than 30 in good health and CMV-seropositive.

The chain recombines TRBV10-3 with TRBJ1-5, with 11 nucleotides matching TRBD1. This CDR3 spans 13 amino acids. Germline V gene sequence: CDR1 ENHRY, CDR2 SYGVKD. V lost 10 bases, J lost 2 bases, and 1 base stayed unmatched. The CDR3: CATGQGGNQPQHF. CDR3 nucleotides: TGTGCCACGGGACAGGGGGGCAATCAGCCCCAGCATTTT.

The genes are TRBV18 and TRBJ1-3; unclear D gene. Germline CDR1 is KGHSH and CDR2 is LQKENI. Trimming took off 4 bases at V and 4 bases at J, with 17 bases between the two ends. The CDR3 runs 16 residues. CDR3 DNA: TGTGCCAGCTCACTAAACGGAGAGTTTAGGGGAAACACCATATATTTT. It yields the protein CASSLNGEFRGNTIYF.

The chain recombines TRBV7-9 with TRBJ1-5; no definite D call. V was trimmed by 1 base and J by 3 bases, leaving 7 bases between them. Germline-derived CDR1 and CDR2 are SEHNR and FQNEAQ (reference sequence). This CDR3 has 14 amino acids. CDR3 in amino acids: CASSLGGLNQPQHF. Here the CDR3 DNA reads TGTGCCAGCAGCTTAGGAGGCCTCAATCAGCCCCAGCATTTT.

This clone was seen just once. The gene calls are TRBV7-2 and TRBJ1-2; unclear D gene. V was clipped by 3 bases and J by 0 bases, with 11 bases between them. Germline V lookup: CDR1 SGHTA, CDR2 FQGNSA. The CDR3 loop spans 15 amino acids. CDR3 nucleotide sequence: TGTGCCAGCAGCTTCGGAGGCAACCCTAACTATGGCTACACCTTC. This encodes CASSFGGNPNYGYTF. Full variable domain (outside the CDR3, taken from reference TRBV7-2 and TRBJ1-2): GAGVSQSPSNKVTEKGKDVELRCDPISGHTALYWYRQSLGQGLEFLIYFQGNSAPDKSGLPSDRFSAERTGGSVSTLTIQRTQQEDSAVYLCASSFGGNPNYGYTFGSGTRLTVV.

V is TRBV5-1 and J is TRBJ2-3; TRBD1 agrees at 9 bases. From germline, CDR1 is SGHRS and CDR2 YFSETQ. This CDR3 has 15 amino acids. The J segment lost 4 bases and the V segment lost 4 bases, leaving 7 bases of the junction unmatched. CDR3 in DNA: TGCGCCAGCAGCACCGGGACAGGGTTGGCAGATACGCAGTATTTT. Its translation is CASSTGTGLADTQYF.

The rearrangement uses TRBV28 and TRBJ2-1; weak D call: TRBD2 (6 bases). The V end was cut by 6 bases, the J end by 15 bases, with 18 bases between. Germline V gene sequence: CDR1 MDHEN, CDR2 SYDVKM. The CDR3 consists of 12 residues. The CDR3 region is CASSTPGLPVFF. In DNA form, the CDR3 reads TGTGCCAGCAGCACCCCTGGACTACCGGTGTTCTTC. The full variable domain, with the rest looked up from reference TRBV28 and TRBJ2-1, is DVKVTQSSRYLVKRTGEKVFLECVQDMDHENMFWYRQDPGLGLRLIYFSYDVKMKEKGDIPEGYSVSREKKERFSLILESASTNQTSMYLCASSTPGLPVFFGPGTRLTVL.

This clone was detected once. The chain employs TRBV9 and TRBJ2-7; 8 bases agree with TRBD2. The CDR3 loop spans 14 amino acids. Trimming at V came to 0 bases and at J to 2 bases, leaving 1 base not matched to a gene. CDR1 SGDLS and CDR2 YYNGEE come from the germline V gene. This CDR3 reads CASSVAGGTYEQYF. In DNA form, the CDR3 reads TGTGCCAGCAGCGTAGCGGGGGGGACCTACGAGCAGTACTTC.

This sequence joins TRBV18 and TRBJ2-7; 11 nucleotides align to TRBD2. In germline, CDR1 is KGHSH, CDR2 LQKENI. The length of the CDR3 is 15 residues. Losses at the gene ends were 5 bases for V and 3 bases for J; bases not matched to a gene: 6. CDR3 nucleotide sequence: TGTGCCAGCTCATCACTAGCGGGGGCGAACTACGAGCAGTACTTC. Residues: CASSSLAGANYEQYF.